The T cell receptor (beta chain) under discussion was sequenced for a study of T cell responses to AZD1222 COVID-19 vaccine. Study-level findings and limits: Sampling that yielded the repertoires occurred only after the peak T cell response. Researchers report vaccine-associated CD4 TCRs spanning spike, with dominance at 160-218 and 743-854.

Sequencing was performed with immunoSEQ multiplex PCR; in TCRdb, only in-frame clones are kept and a portion is missing. The table lists 150,000 to 200,000 clones, 80% to 90% of them singletons. CDR1 is MGHRA and CDR2 is YSYEKL in the germline V gene. Trimming removed 1 base from V and 5 bases from J, with 14 bases in between. This CDR3 has 15 residues. Comment on this clone: The antigen is unknown.

The chain links TRBV4-1 to TRBJ2-5, with D uncertain. The sequenced sample was peripheral blood, obtained 28 days after the second AZD1222 dose. This TCR came from an adult who received the AZD1222 COVID-19 vaccine. DNA for the CDR3: TGCGCCAGCAGCCAAGGACCCACATTGGGGGAGACCCAGTACTTC. Amino acid sequence: CASSQGPTLGETQYF.